This T cell receptor (beta chain) was sequenced for a study of regulatory T cells in long-lasting Graves disease. Assembly of TCR beta libraries relied on iRepertoire HTBI primers together with Arm-PCR of CDR3 regions. TCRdb reprocessed the multiplex PCR reads with MiXCR, giving one entry per CDR3 protein. Of a few hundred thousand distinct CDR3 sequences listed, roughly 25% are singletons. V lost 5 bases and J lost 6; bases outside the gene matches: 8. The CDR3 sequence is 14 residues long. CDR1 and CDR2 (germline): SGHRS, YFSETQ. The time point was: persistent/refractory GD, antithyroid drugs over 5 years with positive TRAb. Construction of the TCR library relied on RNA isolated from PBMCs.

The chain is built from TRBV5-1 and TRBJ2-3; 8 bases are a match to TRBD2. This sample comprised peripheral blood mononuclear cells (PBMCs), obtained when the disease was refractory, from a patient treated with antithyroid drugs. The source of this sequence is a woman aged 40-49 years with Graves disease. CDR3 in amino acids: CASRIAGSVDTQYF. CDR3 DNA sequence: TGCGCCAGCAGAATAGCGGGAAGTGTGGATACGCAGTATTTT.